This T cell receptor beta chain was observed in a study of T cell repertoires and HLA-DP antigens. Study summary: In vitro CD4+ alloreactivity was against HeLa-presented HLA-DP. Sorted CD137+CD4+ samples averaged about 0.2 ug DNA; pre-culture CD4+ samples, 1,200 ng. Findings and limits, study-wide: Total CD4+ responders were stimulated by HeLa antigen-presenting cells. Previously undetected clones averaged approximately 38% and 46% against the two alleles respectively.

Per germline, CDR1 SGHRS and CDR2 YFSETQ. V was clipped by 4 bases and J by 6 bases, with 14 bases between them. CDR3 length: 14 amino acids. The assay was immunoSEQ multiplex PCR, and TCRdb's table has in-frame clones only and misses some. The sample gives around 100,000 clones, 80% to 95% of which show up once; approximately 0.29% is in the top ten. Regarding this clone: Antigen specificity is unknown.

The chain is built from TRBV5-1 and TRBJ2-4; D is possibly TRBD2 (5 bases). This clonotype was obtained from a woman under 30 in good health and CMV-seronegative. The sample comprised CD4+ T cells from PBMCs. CDR3 nucleotide sequence: TGCGCCAGCAGCCCGCCCACGGGGATAAACATTCAGTACTTC. This codes for CASSPPTGINIQYF.